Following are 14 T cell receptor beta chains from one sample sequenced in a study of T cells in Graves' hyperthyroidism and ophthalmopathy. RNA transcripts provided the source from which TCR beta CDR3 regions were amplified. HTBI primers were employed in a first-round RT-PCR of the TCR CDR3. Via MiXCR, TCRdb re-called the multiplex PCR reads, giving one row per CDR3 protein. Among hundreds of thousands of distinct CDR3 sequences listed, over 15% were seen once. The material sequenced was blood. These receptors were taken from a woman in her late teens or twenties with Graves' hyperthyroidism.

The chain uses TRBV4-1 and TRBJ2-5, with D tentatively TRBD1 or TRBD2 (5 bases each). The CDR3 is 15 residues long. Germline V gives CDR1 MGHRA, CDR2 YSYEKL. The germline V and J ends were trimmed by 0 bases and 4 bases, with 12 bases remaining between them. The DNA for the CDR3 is TGCGCCAGCAGCCAAGATCCACATGGGGGAGAGACCCAGTACTTC. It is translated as CASSQDPHGGETQYF.

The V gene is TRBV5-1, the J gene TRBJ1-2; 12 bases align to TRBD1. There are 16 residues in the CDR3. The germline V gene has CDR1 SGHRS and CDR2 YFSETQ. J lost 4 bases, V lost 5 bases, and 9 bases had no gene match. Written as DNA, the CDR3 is TGCGCCAGCAGGTCCGGGACAGGGGGCCGCGGCTATGGCTACACCTTC. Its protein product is CASRSGTGGRGYGYTF.

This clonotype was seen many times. The DNA for the CDR3 is TGTGCCAGCCGACGGGACGGCGGCTCCTACGAGCAGTACTTC. Amino acid sequence: CASRRDGGSYEQYF. This chain links TRBV2 with TRBJ2-7; possibly TRBD1 or TRBD2 for D (5 bases each). Germline CDR1 SNHLY, CDR2 FYNNEI. V shed 8 bases and J shed 0 bases, with 14 bases lying between them. The CDR3 spans 14 residues.

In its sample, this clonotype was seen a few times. For the CDR3, the DNA is TGTGCCAGCTCACCCGGGACAGGGTGGGGCTACACAGATACGCAGTATTTT. Its protein product is CASSPGTGWGYTDTQYF. This rearrangement joins TRBV18 to TRBJ2-3; TRBD1 matches 9 bases. CDR3 length: 17 amino acids. The germline CDR1 and CDR2 sequences are KGHSH and LQKENI. After removal of 3 bases from V and 2 bases from J, the junction contained 9 bases not matched to a gene.

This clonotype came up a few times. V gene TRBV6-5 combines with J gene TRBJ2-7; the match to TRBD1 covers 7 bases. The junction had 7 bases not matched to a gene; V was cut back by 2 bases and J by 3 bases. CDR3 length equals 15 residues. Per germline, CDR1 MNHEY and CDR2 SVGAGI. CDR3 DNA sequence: TGTGCCAGCAGTTACCTCAGGGGGTCCAGCTACGAGCAGTACTTC. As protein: CASSYLRGSSYEQYF.

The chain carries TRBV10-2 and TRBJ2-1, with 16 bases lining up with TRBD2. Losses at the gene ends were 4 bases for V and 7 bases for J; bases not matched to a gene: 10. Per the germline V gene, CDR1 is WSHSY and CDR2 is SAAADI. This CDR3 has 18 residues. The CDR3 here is CASSAGGLAGGSGNEQFF. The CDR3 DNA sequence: TGCGCCAGCAGTGCAGGGGGACTAGCGGGAGGGTCGGGGAATGAGCAGTTCTTC.

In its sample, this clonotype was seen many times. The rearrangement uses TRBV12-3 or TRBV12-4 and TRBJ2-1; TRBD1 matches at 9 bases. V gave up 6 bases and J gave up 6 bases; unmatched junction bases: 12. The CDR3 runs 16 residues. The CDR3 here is CASRSRTGDVGNEQFF. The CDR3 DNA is TGTGCCAGCAGGTCACGGACAGGGGACGTTGGCAATGAGCAGTTCTTC.

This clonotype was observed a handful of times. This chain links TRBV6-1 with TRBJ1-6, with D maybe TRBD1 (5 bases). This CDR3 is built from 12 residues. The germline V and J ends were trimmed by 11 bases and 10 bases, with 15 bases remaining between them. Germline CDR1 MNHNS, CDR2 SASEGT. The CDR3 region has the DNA TGTGCCTCCAGGGTTGTTGGGTCACCCCTCCACTTT. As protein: CASRVVGSPLHF.

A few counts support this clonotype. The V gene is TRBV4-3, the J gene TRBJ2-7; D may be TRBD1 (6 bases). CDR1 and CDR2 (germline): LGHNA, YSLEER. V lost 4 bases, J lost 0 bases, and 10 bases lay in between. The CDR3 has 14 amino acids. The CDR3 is CASSLGHPSYEQYF. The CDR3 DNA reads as TGCGCCAGCAGCCTGGGACATCCCTCCTACGAGCAGTACTTC.

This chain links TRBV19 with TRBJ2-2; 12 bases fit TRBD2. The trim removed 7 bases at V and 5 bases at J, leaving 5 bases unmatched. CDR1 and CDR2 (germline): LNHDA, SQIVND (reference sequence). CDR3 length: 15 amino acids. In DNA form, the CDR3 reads TGTGCCAGTACCCTTACTAGCGGGAGGACCGGGGAGCTGTTTTTT. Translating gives CASTLTSGRTGELFF.

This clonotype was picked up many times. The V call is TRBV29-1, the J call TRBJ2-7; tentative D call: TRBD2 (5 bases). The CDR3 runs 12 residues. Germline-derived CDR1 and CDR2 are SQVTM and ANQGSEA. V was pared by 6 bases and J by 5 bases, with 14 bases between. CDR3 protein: CSVRGRENEQYF. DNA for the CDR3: TGCAGCGTCAGAGGGCGCGAGAACGAGCAGTACTTC.

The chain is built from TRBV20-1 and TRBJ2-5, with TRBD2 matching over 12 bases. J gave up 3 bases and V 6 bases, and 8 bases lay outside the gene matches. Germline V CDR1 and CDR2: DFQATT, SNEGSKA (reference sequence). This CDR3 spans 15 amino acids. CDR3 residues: CSAKGLAGREETQYF. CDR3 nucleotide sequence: TGCAGTGCCAAGGGACTAGCGGGCCGAGAAGAGACCCAGTACTTC.

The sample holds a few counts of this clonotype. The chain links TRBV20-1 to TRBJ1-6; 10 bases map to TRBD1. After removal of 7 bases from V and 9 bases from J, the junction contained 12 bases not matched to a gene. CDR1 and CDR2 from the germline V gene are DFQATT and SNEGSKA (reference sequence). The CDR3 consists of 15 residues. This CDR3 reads CSVPPGTGESSPLHF. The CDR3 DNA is TGCAGTGTCCCACCCGGGACAGGGGAAAGTTCACCCCTCCACTTT.

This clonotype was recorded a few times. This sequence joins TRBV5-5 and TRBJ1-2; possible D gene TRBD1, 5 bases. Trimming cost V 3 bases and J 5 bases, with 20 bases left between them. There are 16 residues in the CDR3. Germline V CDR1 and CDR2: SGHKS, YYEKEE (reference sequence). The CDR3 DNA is TGTGCCAGCAGCTCCTGGGGACTGAGGACGATTTATGGCTACACCTTC. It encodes CASSSWGLRTIYGYTF.